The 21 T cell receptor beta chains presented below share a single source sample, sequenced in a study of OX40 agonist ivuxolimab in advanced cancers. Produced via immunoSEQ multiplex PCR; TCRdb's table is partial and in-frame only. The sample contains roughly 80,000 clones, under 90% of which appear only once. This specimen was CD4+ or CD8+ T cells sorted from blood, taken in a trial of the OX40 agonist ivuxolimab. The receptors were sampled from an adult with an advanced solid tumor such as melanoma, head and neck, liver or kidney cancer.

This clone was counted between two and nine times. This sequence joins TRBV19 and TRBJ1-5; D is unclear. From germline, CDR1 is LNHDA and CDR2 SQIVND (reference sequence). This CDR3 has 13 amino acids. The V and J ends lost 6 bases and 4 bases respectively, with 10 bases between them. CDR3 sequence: CASSNRENQPQHF. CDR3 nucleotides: TGTGCCAGTAGCAACCGGGAAAATCAGCCCCAGCATTTT.

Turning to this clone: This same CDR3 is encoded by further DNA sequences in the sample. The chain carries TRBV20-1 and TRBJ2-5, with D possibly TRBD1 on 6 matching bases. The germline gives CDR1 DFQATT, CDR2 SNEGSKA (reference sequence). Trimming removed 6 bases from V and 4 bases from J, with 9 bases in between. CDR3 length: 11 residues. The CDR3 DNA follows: TGCAGTGCCCCCAGGGGAGAGACCCAGTACTTC. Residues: CSAPRGETQYF.

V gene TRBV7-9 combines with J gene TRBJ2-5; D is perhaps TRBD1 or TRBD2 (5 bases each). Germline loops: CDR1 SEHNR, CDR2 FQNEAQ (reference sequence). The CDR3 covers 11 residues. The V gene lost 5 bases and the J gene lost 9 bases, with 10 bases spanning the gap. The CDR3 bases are TGTGCCAGCAGCCGAGAGGGACCCCAGTACTTC. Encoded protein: CASSREGPQYF.

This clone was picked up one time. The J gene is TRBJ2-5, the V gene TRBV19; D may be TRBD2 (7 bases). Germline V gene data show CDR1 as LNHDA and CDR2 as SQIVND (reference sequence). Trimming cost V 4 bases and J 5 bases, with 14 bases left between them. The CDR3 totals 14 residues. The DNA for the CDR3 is TGTGCCAGTAGTAGCCGGGGGGCCTGGGAGACCCAGTACTTC. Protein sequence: CASSSRGAWETQYF.

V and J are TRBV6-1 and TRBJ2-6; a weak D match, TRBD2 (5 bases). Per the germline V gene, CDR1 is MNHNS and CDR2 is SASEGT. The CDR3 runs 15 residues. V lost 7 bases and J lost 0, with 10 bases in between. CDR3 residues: CASTTGISGANVLTF. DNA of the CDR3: TGTGCCAGCACGACGGGAATCTCTGGGGCCAACGTCCTGACTTTC.

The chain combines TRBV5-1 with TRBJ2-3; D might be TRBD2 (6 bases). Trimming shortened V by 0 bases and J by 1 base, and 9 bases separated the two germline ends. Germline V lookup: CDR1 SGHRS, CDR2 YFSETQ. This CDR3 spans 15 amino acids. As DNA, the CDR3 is TGCGCCAGCAGCTTGGCGCCGGGGGGCACAGATACGCAGTATTTT. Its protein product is CASSLAPGGTDTQYF.

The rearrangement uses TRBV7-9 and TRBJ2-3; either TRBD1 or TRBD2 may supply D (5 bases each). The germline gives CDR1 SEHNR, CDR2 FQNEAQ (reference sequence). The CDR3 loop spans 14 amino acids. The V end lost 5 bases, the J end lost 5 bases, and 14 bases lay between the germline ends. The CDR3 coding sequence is TGTGCCAGCAGCCCCTATGGGGCGGGAGATACGCAGTATTTT. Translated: CASSPYGAGDTQYF.

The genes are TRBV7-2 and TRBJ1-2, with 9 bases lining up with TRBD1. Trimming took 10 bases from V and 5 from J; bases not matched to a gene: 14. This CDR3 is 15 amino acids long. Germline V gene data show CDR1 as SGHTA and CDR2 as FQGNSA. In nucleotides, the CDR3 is TGTGCCAACAATGTACCCGGGACAGGGCTGTATGGCTACACCTTC. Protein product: CANNVPGTGLYGYTF.

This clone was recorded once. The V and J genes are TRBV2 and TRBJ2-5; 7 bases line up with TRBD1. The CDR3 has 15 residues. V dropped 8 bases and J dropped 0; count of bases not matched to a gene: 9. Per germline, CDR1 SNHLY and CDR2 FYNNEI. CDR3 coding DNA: TGTGCCAGCCGCAGGACAGGTTTCAACCAAGAGACCCAGTACTTC. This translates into CASRRTGFNQETQYF.

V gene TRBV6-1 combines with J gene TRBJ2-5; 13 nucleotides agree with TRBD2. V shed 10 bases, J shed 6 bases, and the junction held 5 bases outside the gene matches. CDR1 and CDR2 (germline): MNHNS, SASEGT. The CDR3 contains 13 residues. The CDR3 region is CATTLAGGKTQYF. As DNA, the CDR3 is TGTGCCACCACACTAGCGGGAGGGAAGACCCAGTACTTC.

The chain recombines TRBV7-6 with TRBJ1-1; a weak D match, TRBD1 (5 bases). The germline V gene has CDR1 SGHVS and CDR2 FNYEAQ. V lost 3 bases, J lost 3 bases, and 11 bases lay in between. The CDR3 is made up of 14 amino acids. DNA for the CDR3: TGTGCCAGCAGCTTGCCTCGGGACCACACTGAAGCTTTCTTT. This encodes CASSLPRDHTEAFF.

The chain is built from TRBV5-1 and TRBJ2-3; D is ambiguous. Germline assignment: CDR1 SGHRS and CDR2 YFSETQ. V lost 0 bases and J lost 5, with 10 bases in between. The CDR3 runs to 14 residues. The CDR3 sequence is CASSLAAVGDTQYF. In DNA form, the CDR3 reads TGCGCCAGCAGCTTGGCCGCAGTCGGAGATACGCAGTATTTT.

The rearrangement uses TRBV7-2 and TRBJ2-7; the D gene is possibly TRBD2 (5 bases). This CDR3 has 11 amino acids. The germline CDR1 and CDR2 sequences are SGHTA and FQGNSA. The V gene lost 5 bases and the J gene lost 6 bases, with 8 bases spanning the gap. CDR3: CASSPAGEQYF. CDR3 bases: TGTGCCAGCAGCCCGGCGGGCGAGCAGTACTTC. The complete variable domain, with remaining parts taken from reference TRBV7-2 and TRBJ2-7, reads GAGVSQSPSNKVTEKGKDVELRCDPISGHTALYWYRQSLGQGLEFLIYFQGNSAPDKSGLPSDRFSAERTGGSVSTLTIQRTQQEDSAVYLCASSPAGEQYFGPGTRLTVT.

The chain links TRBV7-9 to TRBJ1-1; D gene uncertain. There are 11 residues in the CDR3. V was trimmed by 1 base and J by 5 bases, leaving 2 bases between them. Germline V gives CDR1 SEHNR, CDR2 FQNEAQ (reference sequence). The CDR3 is CASSLGTEAFF. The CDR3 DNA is TGTGCCAGCAGCTTAGGGACTGAAGCTTTCTTT.

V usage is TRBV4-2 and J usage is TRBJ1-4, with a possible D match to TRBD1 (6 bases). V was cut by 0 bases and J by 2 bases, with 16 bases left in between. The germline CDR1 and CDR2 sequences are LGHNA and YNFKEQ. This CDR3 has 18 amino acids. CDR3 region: CASSQDTLAGATNEKLFF. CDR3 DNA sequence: TGTGCCAGCAGCCAAGATACCCTGGCGGGGGCCACTAATGAAAAACTGTTTTTT.

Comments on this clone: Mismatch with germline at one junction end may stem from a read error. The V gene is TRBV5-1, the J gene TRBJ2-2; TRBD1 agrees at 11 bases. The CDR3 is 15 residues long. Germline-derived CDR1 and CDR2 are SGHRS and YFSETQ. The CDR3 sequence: CVSSGQGAGTGELFF. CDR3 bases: TGCGTCAGCAGCGGACAGGGGGCGGGCACCGGGGAGCTGTTTTTT.

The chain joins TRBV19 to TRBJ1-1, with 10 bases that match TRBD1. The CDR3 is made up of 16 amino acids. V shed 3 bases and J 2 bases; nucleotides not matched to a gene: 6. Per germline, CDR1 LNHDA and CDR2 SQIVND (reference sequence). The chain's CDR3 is CASSMGDRGFNTEAFF. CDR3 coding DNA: TGTGCCAGTAGTATGGGGGACAGGGGATTTAACACTGAAGCTTTCTTT.

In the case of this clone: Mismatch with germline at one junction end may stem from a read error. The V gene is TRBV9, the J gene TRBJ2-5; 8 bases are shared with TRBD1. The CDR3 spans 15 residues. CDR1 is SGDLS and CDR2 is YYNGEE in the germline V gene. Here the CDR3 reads CASSTGQGHQETQYF. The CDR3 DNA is TGTGCCAGCAGCACCGGACAGGGCCACCAGGAGACCCAGTACTTC. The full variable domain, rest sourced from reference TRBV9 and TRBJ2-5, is DSGVTQTPKHLITATGQRVTLRCSPRSGDLSVYWYQQSLDQGLQFLIQYYNGEERAKGNILERFSAQQFPDLHSELNLSSLELGDSALYFCASSTGQGHQETQYFGPGTRLLVL.

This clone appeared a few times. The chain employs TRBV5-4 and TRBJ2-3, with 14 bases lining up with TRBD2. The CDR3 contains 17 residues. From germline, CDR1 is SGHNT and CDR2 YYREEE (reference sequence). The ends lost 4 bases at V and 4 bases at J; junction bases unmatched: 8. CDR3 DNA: TGTGCCAGCAGCCCGCCTGGGACTAGCGGGGGAGCAGATACGCAGTATTTT. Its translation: CASSPPGTSGGADTQYF.

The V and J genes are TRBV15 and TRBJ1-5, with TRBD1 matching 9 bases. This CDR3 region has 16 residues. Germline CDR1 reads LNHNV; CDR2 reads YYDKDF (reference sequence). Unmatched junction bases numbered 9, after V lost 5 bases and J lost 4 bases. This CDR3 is CATSVPGQGLNQPQHF. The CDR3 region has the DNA TGTGCCACCAGCGTACCGGGACAGGGACTAAATCAGCCCCAGCATTTT.

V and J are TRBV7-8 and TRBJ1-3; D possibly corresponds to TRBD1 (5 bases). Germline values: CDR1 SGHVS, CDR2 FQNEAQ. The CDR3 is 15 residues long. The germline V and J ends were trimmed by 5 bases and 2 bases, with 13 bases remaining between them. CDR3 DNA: TGTGCCAGCAGCCTCCAGGGAGTCGCTGGAAACACCATATATTTT. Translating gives CASSLQGVAGNTIYF.